The next 15 T cell receptor beta chains were all read from a single sample in a study of T cells in Graves' hyperthyroidism and ophthalmopathy (dated by TCRdb to the late 2010s). Library construction relied on multiplex PCR. Sequencing was performed on an Illumina HiSeq 2000. TCR beta CDR3 regions were amplified from RNA transcripts. A first-round RT-PCR of the TCR CDR3 used the HTBI primer set with the Qiagen OneStep RT-PCR kit. Using fastp trimming at Q25 and MiXCR clonotype assembly, TCRdb reanalyzed the public sequencing data and kept in-frame beta chains. All rows with the same CDR3 protein become a single entry with the most common DNA and genes. The sample table holds about 640,000 distinct CDR3 sequences, of which more than 20% were seen once. The ten largest clonotypes hold over 30% of the sample. The sample taken for sequencing was blood. Source of these receptors: a young man with Graves' ophthalmopathy.

This clonotype came up a few times. The chain couples TRBV7-9 to TRBJ2-5; 7 nucleotides align to TRBD1. With 5 bases clipped from V and 3 bases from J, the junction kept 6 bases outside the gene matches. This CDR3 has 14 residues. The V gene's germline CDR1 is SEHNR and CDR2 FQNEAQ (reference sequence). The chain's CDR3 is CASSVPDREETQYF. CDR3 DNA: TGTGCCAGCAGCGTTCCTGACAGGGAAGAGACCCAGTACTTC.

This clonotype has ten or more counts. The chain combines TRBV11-2 with TRBJ1-2; 8 bases agree with TRBD1. Germline CDR1 and CDR2: SGHAT and FQNNGV. J lost 7 bases, V lost 0 bases, and 7 bases had no gene match. The CDR3 extends over 15 amino acids. The CDR3 DNA follows: TGTGCCAGCAGCTTAGATGCTGGACAGGGTGCTGGCTACACCTTC. Protein sequence: CASSLDAGQGAGYTF.

In regard to this clonotype: Likely a read error: the CDR3 ends without its conserved phenylalanine or tryptophan. This rearrangement joins TRBV6-6 to TRBJ2-2, with a tentative D call TRBD2 (7 bases). CDR3 length equals 15 residues. Germline V gene sequence: CDR1 MNHNY, CDR2 SVGAGI (reference sequence). As DNA, the CDR3 is TGTGCCAGCAGTGACTCGAGGGGGGGATCCGGGGAGCTGTTTTCT. It translates to CASSDSRGGSGELFS.

This chain connects TRBV19 to TRBJ1-1; D gene unclear. Germline V gene sequence: CDR1 LNHDA, CDR2 SQIVND (reference sequence). CDR3 size: 13 residues. V was clipped by 5 bases and J by 5 bases, with 12 bases between them. The DNA of the CDR3 is TGTGCCAGTAGTCTGAAGAGGAGGACTGAAGCTTTCTTT. Translated, it gives CASSLKRRTEAFF. The whole variable domain, filled in from reference TRBV19 and TRBJ1-1, reads DGGITQSPKYLFRKEGQNVTLSCEQNLNHDAMYWYRQDPGQGLRLIYYSQIVNDFQKGDIAEGYSVSREKKESFPLTVTSAQKNPTAFYLCASSLKRRTEAFFGQGTRLTVV.

The chain couples TRBV6-1 to TRBJ1-1; a possible D gene is TRBD1 (6 bases). Deletions cut 5 bases from V and 3 bases from J, with 13 bases between. The germline V gene encodes CDR1 MNHNS and CDR2 SASEGT. The CDR3 extends over 14 amino acids. The CDR3, as DNA: TGTGCCAGCAGTTCCCCTACAGGGTACACTGAAGCTTTCTTT. Residues: CASSSPTGYTEAFF.

This clonotype was seen more than once but under ten times. CDR3 amino acids: CASSKASVTSTDTQYF. Here the CDR3 DNA reads TGTGCCAGCTCAAAAGCTTCGGTGACCAGCACAGATACGCAGTATTTT. V and J are TRBV18 and TRBJ2-3; D is undetermined. V lost 5 bases to trimming and J lost 0 bases, with 15 bases between them. Germline CDR1 and CDR2: KGHSH and LQKENI. This CDR3 region has 16 residues. Based on the CDR3 plus reference TRBV18 and TRBJ2-3, the full variable domain is NAGVMQNPRHLVRRRGQEARLRCSPMKGHSHVYWYRQLPEEGLKFMVYLQKENIIDESGMPKERFSAEFPKEGPSILRIQQVVRGDSAAYFCASSKASVTSTDTQYFGPGTRLTVL.

There are many counts of this clonotype. The V and J genes are TRBV20-1 and TRBJ2-3, with 10 bases that match TRBD2. V shed 6 bases, J shed 1 base, and the junction held 4 bases outside the gene matches. CDR3 length: 14 residues. Germline loops: CDR1 DFQATT, CDR2 SNEGSKA (reference sequence). The CDR3 loop is CSATGTSGTDTQYF. CDR3 DNA: TGCAGTGCAACCGGGACTAGCGGCACAGATACGCAGTATTTT.

This clonotype was seen a handful of times. This chain joins TRBV5-5 and TRBJ2-2; 9 nucleotides align to TRBD1. With V trimmed by 2 bases and J by 6 bases, 5 bases remained unmatched. CDR1 and CDR2 from the germline V gene are SGHKS and YYEKEE (reference sequence). This CDR3 has 15 residues. The DNA of the CDR3 is TGTGCCAGCAGCTTTGGGACAGGGTTTCCCGGGGAGCTGTTTTTT. It codes for CASSFGTGFPGELFF.

This clonotype was observed many times. The rearrangement uses TRBV29-1 and TRBJ1-1; no clear D gene. The CDR3 totals 13 residues. The V gene lost 1 base and the J gene lost 0 bases, with 6 bases spanning the gap. Germline CDR1 reads SQVTM; CDR2 reads ANQGSEA. CDR3 nucleotide sequence: TGCAGCGTTGAAGGGGTCATGAACACTGAAGCTTTCTTT. Encoded protein: CSVEGVMNTEAFF.

This clonotype appeared many times. The chain combines TRBV20-1 with TRBJ2-3; TRBD2 is a possible D gene (6 bases). Germline CDR1 is DFQATT and CDR2 is SNEGSKA (reference sequence). The CDR3 runs 17 residues. Trimming cost V 0 bases and J 6 bases, with 22 bases left between them. The CDR3 sequence is CSARDSSVRGIGDTQYF. The CDR3 nucleotides read TGCAGTGCTAGAGACTCGAGTGTGCGGGGAATAGGGGATACGCAGTATTTT.

This clonotype was counted at least ten times. The chain is built from TRBV20-1 and TRBJ2-7, with D possibly called TRBD1 or TRBD2 (7 bases each). The CDR3 contains 12 residues. CDR1 is DFQATT and CDR2 is SNEGSKA in the germline V gene (reference sequence). Trimming stripped 8 bases from V and 7 bases from J, with 18 bases between. CDR3 nucleotides: TGCAGTAACAACAGGGGAGCGGGGGAGCAGTACTTC. This codes for CSNNRGAGEQYF.

This clonotype was observed many times. V usage is TRBV29-1 and J usage is TRBJ1-2, with 8 bases fitting TRBD1. Germline V gene sequence: CDR1 SQVTM, CDR2 ANQGSEA. V lost 3 bases to trimming and J lost 6 bases; unmatched junction nucleotides: 6. The CDR3 is 13 residues long. The CDR3 spells CSVETGDVDGYTF. The DNA of the CDR3 is TGCAGCGTTGAGACAGGGGACGTGGATGGCTACACCTTC.

In this sample, this clonotype turned up many times. The chain couples TRBV29-1 to TRBJ2-5; possibly TRBD1 for D (6 bases). Germline-derived CDR1 and CDR2 are SQVTM and ANQGSEA. CDR3 length equals 14 residues. The V gene lost 7 bases and the J gene lost 2 bases, with 17 bases spanning the gap. The CDR3 loop reads CSAHGERGQETQYF. CDR3 DNA: TGCAGCGCGCACGGGGAAAGGGGGCAAGAGACCCAGTACTTC.

This clonotype has a count of ten or more. The rearrangement links TRBV11-3 to TRBJ1-1; D gene unclear. V was trimmed by 5 bases and J by 3 bases, leaving 19 bases between them. Germline lookup yields CDR1 SGHNT and CDR2 YENEEA. The CDR3 totals 16 residues. Here the CDR3 DNA reads TGTGCCAGCAGCCAAGGAAGACACGAAGCGGACACTGAAGCTTTCTTT. Amino acids: CASSQGRHEADTEAFF.

Only a few counts were recorded for this clonotype. This chain links TRBV3-1 with TRBJ1-6; D ambiguous. The germline V and J ends were trimmed by 2 bases and 7 bases, with 12 bases remaining between them. This CDR3 is 15 amino acids long. In germline, CDR1 is LGHDT, CDR2 YNNKEL (reference sequence). The CDR3 DNA is TGTGCCAGCAGCCAAAGCGGGCCCGAGAATTCACCCCTCCACTTT. It is translated as CASSQSGPENSPLHF.